Presented here are 20 T cell receptor beta chains from one specimen sequenced in a study of graft-versus-host responses after intestinal transplantation. Using immunoSEQ multiplex PCR, the repertoire was profiled, and TCRdb retains in-frame clones only, with some absent. Of 100,000 to 140,000 clones listed, around 90% are singletons. These receptors' targets are unknown. The material was unstimulated CD4+ T cells sorted from spleen or lymph node cells, obtained before transplant. The source is a human donor who was the organ donor for an intestinal transplant.

The chain has TRBV7-3 and TRBJ2-1; possible D gene TRBD1, 5 bases. V was pared by 2 bases and J by 6 bases, with 8 bases between. In germline, CDR1 is SGHTA, CDR2 FQGTGA. This CDR3 is built from 13 residues. The CDR3 here is CASSLWQGNEQFF. CDR3 bases: TGTGCCAGCAGCTTATGGCAGGGCAATGAGCAGTTCTTC. Combining the CDR3 with reference TRBV7-3 and TRBJ2-1 gives the whole variable domain GAGVSQTPSNKVTEKGKYVELRCDPISGHTALYWYRQSLGQGPEFLIYFQGTGAADDSGLPNDRFFAVRPEGSVSTLKIQRTERGDSAVYLCASSLWQGNEQFFGPGTRLTVL.

CDR3 DNA: TGTGCCAGCAGTGAAGCGGGGGGGGAAGGGCAGTACTTC. Protein: CASSEAGGEGQYF. J is TRBJ2-7 and V is TRBV2; 7 nucleotides agree with TRBD2. V was pared by 0 bases and J by 9 bases, with 5 bases of the junction left unmatched. Germline V gene lookup returns CDR1 SNHLY and CDR2 FYNNEI. This CDR3 is built from 13 residues.

In this sample, this clone turned up a few times. J is TRBJ1-3 and V is TRBV7-9; 7 nucleotides agree with TRBD1. The CDR3 extends over 12 amino acids. The J segment lost 15 bases and the V segment lost 5 bases, leaving 10 bases of the junction unmatched. Germline loops: CDR1 SEHNR, CDR2 FQNEAQ (reference sequence). CDR3 residues: CASSHDRVGGYF. Here the CDR3 DNA reads TGTGCCAGCAGCCACGACAGGGTCGGCGGATATTTT.

V is TRBV5-1 and J is TRBJ2-1; D might be TRBD1 (5 bases). CDR3 size: 17 residues. With 4 bases removed from V and 0 bases from J, the gap between germline ends came to 17 bases. Germline-derived CDR1 and CDR2 are SGHRS and YFSETQ. CDR3 DNA sequence: TGCGCCAGCAGCGCCACCGGCACAGGTTCCTCCTACAATGAGCAGTTCTTC. Encoded protein: CASSATGTGSSYNEQFF. Combining the CDR3 with reference TRBV5-1 and TRBJ2-1 gives the whole variable domain KAGVTQTPRYLIKTRGQQVTLSCSPISGHRSVSWYQQTPGQGLQFLFEYFSETQRNKGNFPGRFSGRQFSNSRSEMNVSTLELGDSALYLCASSATGTGSSYNEQFFGPGTRLTVL.

The chain recombines TRBV9 with TRBJ1-6; D is possibly TRBD1 (5 bases). Between the trimmed V and J ends, which lost 4 bases and 6 bases, there was a span of 14 bases. The germline V gene encodes CDR1 SGDLS and CDR2 YYNGEE. CDR3 length: 15 residues. For the CDR3, the DNA is TGTGCCAGCAGCCGAGCGGGACGGCGTAATTCACCCCTCCACTTT. Amino acid sequence: CASSRAGRRNSPLHF. Looking up the rest from reference TRBV9 and TRBJ1-6 gives the full variable domain: DSGVTQTPKHLITATGQRVTLRCSPRSGDLSVYWYQQSLDQGLQFLIQYYNGEERAKGNILERFSAQQFPDLHSELNLSSLELGDSALYFCASSRAGRRNSPLHFGNGTRLTVT.

V and J are TRBV9 and TRBJ2-1; D possibly corresponds to TRBD2 (5 bases). The V end was cut by 2 bases, the J end by 7 bases, with 22 bases between. CDR1 SGDLS and CDR2 YYNGEE come from the germline V gene. The CDR3 is made up of 17 amino acids. The CDR3, as DNA: TGTGCCAGCAGCGTCCAAGCGGCACCCTCACACGGGAATGAGCAGTTCTTC. Amino acids: CASSVQAAPSHGNEQFF.

The chain uses TRBV6-1 and TRBJ2-7, with 8 bases fitting TRBD2. V lost 8 bases, J lost 1 base, and 10 bases stayed unmatched. The CDR3 runs to 15 residues. The germline gives CDR1 MNHNS, CDR2 SASEGT. The DNA for the CDR3 is TGTGCCAGCCAGGTGGGGAGCGGGAGATCCTACGAGCAGTACTTC. Protein: CASQVGSGRSYEQYF.

The genes are TRBV4-1 and TRBJ2-4; D is possibly TRBD1 (7 bases). Trimming took off 0 bases at V and 9 bases at J, with 15 bases between the two ends. The CDR3 sequence is 15 residues long. Germline loops: CDR1 MGHRA, CDR2 YSYEKL. The DNA of the CDR3 is TGCGCCAGCAGCCAAGAGACCCTCCAGGGGGGCATTCAGTACTTC. Amino acids: CASSQETLQGGIQYF.

V usage is TRBV7-2 and J usage is TRBJ2-7; TRBD1 agrees at 10 bases. Germline V gives CDR1 SGHTA, CDR2 FQGNSA. CDR3 length: 14 residues. Trimming cost V 4 bases and J 6 bases; bases outside gene matches: 6. The CDR3 DNA sequence: TGTGCCAGCAGCTCCAGACAGGGGGCGGGCGAGCAGTACTTC. This translates into CASSSRQGAGEQYF.

The chain employs TRBV10-1 and TRBJ1-3, with 12 positions matching TRBD1. CDR3 length: 16 residues. The junction had 2 bases not matched to a gene; V was cut back by 4 bases and J by 1 base. Germline lookup yields CDR1 WNHNN and CDR2 SYGVQD (reference sequence). CDR3 sequence (DNA): TGCGCCAGCAGTGCGGGACAGGGGGCTTCTGGAAACACCATATATTTT. Its translation: CASSAGQGASGNTIYF.

This chain connects TRBV9 to TRBJ2-5, with 11 bases matching TRBD2. Trimming took 0 bases from V and 5 from J; bases not matched to a gene: 6. This CDR3 region has 16 residues. Germline loops: CDR1 SGDLS, CDR2 YYNGEE. The CDR3 reads CASSVGASGGSETQYF. The CDR3 bases are TGTGCCAGCAGCGTAGGAGCTAGCGGGGGGTCGGAGACCCAGTACTTC.

This clone was picked up a small number of times. This sample includes further DNA sequences coding for the same CDR3. The gene calls are TRBV6-1 and TRBJ1-1; unclear D gene. With 6 bases removed from V and 2 bases from J, the gap between germline ends came to 4 bases. The CDR3 runs 11 residues. Looked up from germline, CDR1 is MNHNS and CDR2 is SASEGT. The CDR3 sequence: CASRGNTEAFF. CDR3 DNA: TGTGCCAGCAGAGGTAACACTGAAGCTTTCTTT.

The chain has TRBV5-4 and TRBJ2-3, with D unresolved. The CDR3 is made up of 14 amino acids. Trimming shortened V by 1 base and J by 0 bases, and 6 bases separated the two germline ends. Germline V lookup: CDR1 SGHNT, CDR2 YYREEE (reference sequence). In DNA, the CDR3 is TGTGCCAGCAGCTTGCACTTTAGCACAGATACGCAGTATTTT. Its protein product is CASSLHFSTDTQYF.

This chain uses TRBV5-1 with TRBJ1-1; the D is unclear. The CDR3 is 16 residues long. CDR1 is SGHRS and CDR2 is YFSETQ in the germline V gene. V was trimmed by 4 bases and J by 0 bases, leaving 16 bases between them. CDR3 loop: CASSSRTTGLNTEAFF. The CDR3 nucleotides are TGCGCCAGCAGCAGCCGGACCACGGGCCTGAACACTGAAGCTTTCTTT.

The chain has TRBV10-3 and TRBJ2-1; 8 bases map to TRBD2. CDR3 length equals 13 residues. V shed 5 bases, J shed 5 bases, and the junction held 2 bases outside the gene matches. CDR1 and CDR2 (germline): ENHRY, SYGVKD. CDR3 sequence reads: CAISSSGNNEQFF. For the CDR3, the DNA is TGTGCCATCAGTAGTAGCGGGAACAATGAGCAGTTCTTC.

This chain links TRBV11-2 with TRBJ2-7; TRBD1 matches 8 bases. Germline CDR1 reads SGHAT; CDR2 reads FQNNGV. V lost 5 bases, J lost 5 bases, and 2 bases stayed unmatched. The CDR3 has 12 amino acids. This CDR3 reads CASSQDRDEQYF. As DNA, the CDR3 is TGTGCCAGCAGCCAGGACAGGGACGAGCAGTACTTC.

The rearrangement links TRBV6-5 to TRBJ1-5; 7 bases map to TRBD1. This CDR3 contains 15 residues. Germline CDR1 MNHEY, CDR2 SVGAGI. V dropped 2 bases and J dropped 6; count of bases not matched to a gene: 7. The CDR3 region has the DNA TGTGCCAGCAGTTACCGGGGGGGACAGTCTCAGCCCCAGCATTTT. Translation gives CASSYRGGQSQPQHF.

V usage is TRBV6-5 and J usage is TRBJ2-7; D unclear. V was clipped by 5 bases and J by 5 bases, with 13 bases between them. The CDR3 consists of 13 residues. Per the germline V gene, CDR1 is MNHEY and CDR2 is SVGAGI. The CDR3 protein is CASSGTFLDEQYF. The DNA for the CDR3 is TGTGCCAGCAGTGGCACGTTTTTGGACGAGCAGTACTTC.

The chain employs TRBV10-3 and TRBJ2-5; the D is unclear. The V end was cut by 0 bases, the J end by 6 bases, with 2 bases between. The germline V gene has CDR1 ENHRY and CDR2 SYGVKD. The CDR3 is 11 amino acids. The CDR3 sequence: CAISESQTQYF. The CDR3 DNA reads TGTGCCATCAGTGAGTCGCAGACCCAGTACTTC.

This clone was recorded only once. This chain joins TRBV28 and TRBJ1-6, with no clear D. Germline CDR1 and CDR2: MDHEN and SYDVKM. Deletions cut 6 bases from V and 6 bases from J, with 15 bases between. The CDR3 covers 15 residues. CDR3 protein: CASRVEVSINSPLHF. Here the CDR3 DNA reads TGTGCCAGCAGAGTGGAGGTGTCTATTAATTCACCCCTCCACTTT.